The T cell receptor (beta chain) under discussion was sequenced for a study of cytomegalovirus exposure and HLA in healthy donors. The donors were in the roughly 120-subject validation cohort, distinct from the 666-subject first cohort. Study findings and constraints: That first-cohort TCR clusters tended to co-occur in the approximately 110 validation repertoires was found in a later analysis. The investigators catalogued 150 or so TCR beta chains as cytomegalovirus-associated. CMV antigen specificity was confirmed in vitro for three CMV-associated chains.

Here immunoSEQ multiplex PCR was the method, and the copy in TCRdb shows in-frame clones only, minus some. The sample consists of around 190,000 clones, around 85% of them appearing once. CDR3 length: 15 amino acids. Germline V lookup: CDR1 SGHTA, CDR2 FQGNSA. V lost 1 base to trimming and J lost 4 bases, with 13 bases between them. This clone was seen more than once but under ten times. Its matching antigen is unknown. The chain is built from TRBV7-2 and TRBJ1-1; tentative D call: TRBD1 (6 bases). Sequencing input: PBMCs. This clonotype originated in a man younger than 35 in good health and CMV-seropositive. The DNA of the CDR3 is TGTGCCAGCAGCTTAGAAAGGGGGGGGCTCACTGAAGCTTTCTTT. The encoded protein is CASSLERGGLTEAFF.